One sample yielded the 10 T cell receptor beta chains listed below, sequenced in a study of cytomegalovirus exposure and HLA in healthy donors. Amplification used 60 Vbeta primers and 13 Jbeta primers. The table came from immunoSEQ multiplex PCR; TCRdb's copy has only in-frame clones and leaves some out. The sample shows about 140,000 clones, 75% to 90% of them seen only once. The sequenced sample consisted of PBMCs. The source of these receptors is a female donor in good health and CMV-seronegative.

J is TRBJ1-5 and V is TRBV6-6; no definite D call. Germline V CDR1 and CDR2: MNHNY, SVGAGI (reference sequence). V gave up 7 bases and J gave up 3 bases, with 13 bases separating them. The CDR3 is made up of 14 amino acids. CDR3 DNA sequence: TGTGCCAGCACCCCCGGTGCCTTCAATCAGCCCCAGCATTTT. Translating it yields CASTPGAFNQPQHF.

This clone has more than one count but fewer than ten. The chain recombines TRBV6-5 with TRBJ2-7, with 8 bases identical to TRBD2. Trimming cost V 6 bases and J 7 bases; bases outside gene matches: 11. This CDR3 spans 14 amino acids. Germline V gene sequence: CDR1 MNHEY, CDR2 SVGAGI. For the CDR3, the DNA is TGTGCCAGCAGAAAGAAGCGGGAGATGGGAGAGCAGTACGTC. This codes for CASRKKREMGEQYV.

V usage is TRBV14 and J usage is TRBJ1-1; D might be TRBD1 (5 bases). The CDR3 is 13 amino acids. Looked up from germline, CDR1 is SGHDN and CDR2 is FVKESK. V gave up 3 bases and J gave up 5 bases, with 10 bases separating them. CDR3 sequence: CASSQAGRTEAFF. In nucleotides, the CDR3 is TGTGCCAGCAGCCAGGCAGGGAGGACTGAAGCTTTCTTT.

The J gene is TRBJ2-6, the V gene TRBV28, with D maybe TRBD2 (5 bases). The V gene lost 6 bases and the J gene lost 4 bases, with 13 bases spanning the gap. From germline, CDR1 is MDHEN and CDR2 SYDVKM. The CDR3 totals 15 residues. CDR3 region: CASSSPDFGANVLTF. In DNA form, the CDR3 reads TGTGCCAGCAGCTCCCCGGACTTCGGGGCCAACGTCCTGACTTTC.

V and J are TRBV6-5 and TRBJ2-5, with unresolved D. The germline V gene encodes CDR1 MNHEY and CDR2 SVGAGI. This CDR3 is built from 14 residues. V shed 5 bases and J shed 4 bases, with 14 bases lying between them. The CDR3 region has the DNA TGTGCCAGCAGTCCTCGTACAGATCGAGAGACCCAGTACTTC. Amino acid sequence: CASSPRTDRETQYF.

This sequence joins TRBV30 and TRBJ1-4; D not resolved. This CDR3 spans 13 amino acids. Germline V CDR1 and CDR2: GTSNPN, SVGIG (reference sequence). With 3 bases removed from V and 0 bases from J, the gap between germline ends came to 5 bases. The CDR3 DNA follows: TGTGCCTGGAGCCTTACAACTAATGAAAAACTGTTTTTT. This codes for CAWSLTTNEKLFF.

This clone was observed a few times. V is TRBV9 and J is TRBJ2-3, with TRBD2 matching 12 bases. Per the germline V gene, CDR1 is SGDLS and CDR2 is YYNGEE. V lost 3 bases, J lost 7 bases, and 3 bases stayed unmatched. This CDR3 has 14 residues. CDR3 loop: CASSARTSGNTQYF. The DNA for the CDR3 is TGTGCCAGCAGCGCCCGGACTAGCGGGAATACGCAGTATTTT.

V and J are TRBV27 and TRBJ1-1; the match to TRBD1 covers 8 bases. This CDR3 spans 14 amino acids. The trim removed 7 bases at V and 6 bases at J, leaving 10 bases unmatched. Looked up from germline, CDR1 is MNHEY and CDR2 is SMNVEV (reference sequence). CDR3 sequence: CASKGGQAAAEAFF. The CDR3 coding sequence is TGTGCCAGCAAGGGGGGACAGGCGGCCGCTGAAGCTTTCTTT.

V is TRBV18 and J is TRBJ2-5; 12 bases line up with TRBD1. The CDR3 contains 17 residues. Germline V lookup: CDR1 KGHSH, CDR2 LQKENI. V trimming: 0 bases; J trimming: 5 bases; junction bases outside the gene matches: 7. CDR3 amino acids: CASSPPGQGARRETQYF. The DNA of the CDR3 is TGTGCCAGCTCACCACCGGGACAGGGGGCGCGCAGGGAGACCCAGTACTTC.

The chain uses TRBV5-1 and TRBJ2-7; perhaps TRBD1 as D (6 bases). V lost 4 bases and J 0 bases, leaving 14 bases between the germline ends. This CDR3 has 15 residues. Germline lookup yields CDR1 SGHRS and CDR2 YFSETQ. The CDR3 sequence: CASSLRQVSSYEQYF. CDR3 DNA: TGCGCCAGCAGCCTTCGACAGGTCAGCTCCTACGAGCAGTACTTC.